This T cell receptor (beta chain) came from a study of blood T cell repertoires in COVID-19. About the study: Some COVID-19 samples were acute and others convalescent; all came from the United States, Italy and Spain. Nucleic acid was either cDNA or gDNA, and it came from T cells, B-cell-depleted T cells, or PBMCs.

How the authors handled the data: How many nucleated cells were present was estimated from reference gene primer amplification. Assay used: immunoSEQ multiplex PCR; TCRdb lists only in-frame clones, some missing. The V and J calls and clone size were taken over from that table, and D and trimming were inferred from the DNA. The sample contains over 150,000 clones, 81% of which appear only once. The CDR3 has 16 amino acids. Germline values: CDR1 SNHLY, CDR2 FYNNEI. V trimming: 6 bases; J trimming: 0 bases; junction bases outside the gene matches: 7. In Seattle, patients joined the study during active infection and were tracked longitudinally.

V usage is TRBV2 and J usage is TRBJ2-1; 8 bases align to TRBD2. This TCR was sampled from an elderly woman with COVID-19, enrolled during active disease. The sequenced material came from peripheral blood. This CDR3 reads CASREGSGVSYNEQFF. For the CDR3, the DNA is TGTGCCAGCAGGGAGGGTAGCGGGGTCTCCTACAATGAGCAGTTCTTC.